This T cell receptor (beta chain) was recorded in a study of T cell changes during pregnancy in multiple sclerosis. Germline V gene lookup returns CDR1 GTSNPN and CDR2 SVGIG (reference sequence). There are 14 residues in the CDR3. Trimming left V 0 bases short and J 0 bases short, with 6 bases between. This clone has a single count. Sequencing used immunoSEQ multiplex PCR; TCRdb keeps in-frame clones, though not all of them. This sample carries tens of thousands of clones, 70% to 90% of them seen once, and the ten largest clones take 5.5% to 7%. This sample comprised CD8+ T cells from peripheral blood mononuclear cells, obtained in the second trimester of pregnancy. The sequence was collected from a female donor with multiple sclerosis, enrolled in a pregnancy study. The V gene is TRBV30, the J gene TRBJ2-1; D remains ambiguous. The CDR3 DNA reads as TGTGCCTGGAGTGTTTTAGACTCCTACAATGAGCAGTTCTTC. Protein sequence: CAWSVLDSYNEQFF.